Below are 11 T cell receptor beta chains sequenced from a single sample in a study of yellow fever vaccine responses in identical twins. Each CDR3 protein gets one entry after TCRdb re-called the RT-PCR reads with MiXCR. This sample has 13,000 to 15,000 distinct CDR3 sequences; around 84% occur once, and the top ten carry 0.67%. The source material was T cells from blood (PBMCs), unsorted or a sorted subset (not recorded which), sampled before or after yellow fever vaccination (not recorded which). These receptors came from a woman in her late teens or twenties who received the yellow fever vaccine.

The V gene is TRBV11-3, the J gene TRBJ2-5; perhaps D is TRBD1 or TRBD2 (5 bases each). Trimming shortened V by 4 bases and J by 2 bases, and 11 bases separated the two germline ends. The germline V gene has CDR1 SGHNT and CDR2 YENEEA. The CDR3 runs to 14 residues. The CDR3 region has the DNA TGTGCCAGCAGCTCCGGGGCGGATCAAGAGACCCAGTACTTC. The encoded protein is CASSSGADQETQYF.

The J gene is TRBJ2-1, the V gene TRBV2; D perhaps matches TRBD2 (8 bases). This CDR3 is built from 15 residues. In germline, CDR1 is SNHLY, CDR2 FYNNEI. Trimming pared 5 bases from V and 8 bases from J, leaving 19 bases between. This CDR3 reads CASSRFSGGGDEQFF. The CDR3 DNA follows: TGTGCCAGCAGTCGGTTTTCGGGAGGGGGCGATGAGCAGTTCTTC.

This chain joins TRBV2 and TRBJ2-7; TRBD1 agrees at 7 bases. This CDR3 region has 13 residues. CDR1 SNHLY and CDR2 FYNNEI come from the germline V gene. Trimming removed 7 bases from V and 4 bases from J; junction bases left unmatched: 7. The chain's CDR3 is CASTNGQVYEQYF. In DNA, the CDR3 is TGTGCCAGCACGAATGGACAGGTTTACGAGCAGTACTTC.

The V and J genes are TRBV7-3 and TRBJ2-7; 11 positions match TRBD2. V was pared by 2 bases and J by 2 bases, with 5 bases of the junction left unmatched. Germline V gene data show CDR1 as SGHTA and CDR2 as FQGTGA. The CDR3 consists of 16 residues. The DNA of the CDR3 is TGTGCCAGCAGCTTAGGTGGGACTAGCGGAGCCTACGAGCAGTACTTC. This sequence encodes CASSLGGTSGAYEQYF.

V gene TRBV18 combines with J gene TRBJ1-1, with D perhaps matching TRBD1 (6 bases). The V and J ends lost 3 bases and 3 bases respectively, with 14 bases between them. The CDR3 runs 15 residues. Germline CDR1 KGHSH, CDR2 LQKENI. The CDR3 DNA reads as TGTGCCAGCTCACCGCGAGACACAGGGTACACTGAAGCTTTCTTT. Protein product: CASSPRDTGYTEAFF.

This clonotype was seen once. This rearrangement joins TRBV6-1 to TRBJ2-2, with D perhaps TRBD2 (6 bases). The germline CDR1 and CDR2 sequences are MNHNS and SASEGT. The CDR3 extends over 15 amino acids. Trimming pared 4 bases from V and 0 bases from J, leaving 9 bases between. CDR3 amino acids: CASSGGGANTGELFF. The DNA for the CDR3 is TGTGCCAGCAGTGGTGGAGGGGCGAACACCGGGGAGCTGTTTTTT.

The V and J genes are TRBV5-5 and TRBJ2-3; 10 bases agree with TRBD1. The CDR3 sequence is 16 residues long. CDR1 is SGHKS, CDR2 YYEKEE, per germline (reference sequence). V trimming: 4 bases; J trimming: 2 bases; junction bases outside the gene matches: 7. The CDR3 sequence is CASSADRGLDTDTQYF. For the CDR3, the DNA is TGTGCCAGCAGCGCAGACAGGGGGCTCGACACAGATACGCAGTATTTT.

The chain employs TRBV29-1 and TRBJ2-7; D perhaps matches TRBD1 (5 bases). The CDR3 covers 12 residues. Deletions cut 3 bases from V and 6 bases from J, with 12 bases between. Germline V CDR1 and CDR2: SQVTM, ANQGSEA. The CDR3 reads CSVESQGGEQYF. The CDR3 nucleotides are TGCAGCGTTGAGTCCCAGGGTGGCGAGCAGTACTTC.

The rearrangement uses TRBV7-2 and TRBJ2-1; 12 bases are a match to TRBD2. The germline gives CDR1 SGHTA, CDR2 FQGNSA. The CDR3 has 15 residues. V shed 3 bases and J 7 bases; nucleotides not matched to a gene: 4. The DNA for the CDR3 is TGTGCCAGCAGCTTCCCTAGCGGGGGGGCGAATGAGCAGTTCTTC. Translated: CASSFPSGGANEQFF.

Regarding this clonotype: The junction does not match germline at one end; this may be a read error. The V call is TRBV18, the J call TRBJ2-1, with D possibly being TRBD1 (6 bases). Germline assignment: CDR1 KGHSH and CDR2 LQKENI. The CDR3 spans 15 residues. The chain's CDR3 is CVSSPKGVERTEQFF. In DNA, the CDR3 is TGTGTCAGCTCACCAAAGGGGGTGGAGAGGACTGAGCAGTTCTTC.

The CDR3 protein is CASSQDYRADNQPQHF. The CDR3 nucleotides are TGTGCCAGCAGCCAAGATTACCGAGCCGACAATCAGCCCCAGCATTTT. This chain connects TRBV14 to TRBJ1-5; D gene uncertain. V dropped 0 bases and J dropped 3 bases, with 12 bases sitting between them. The CDR3 is made up of 16 amino acids. From germline, CDR1 is SGHDN and CDR2 FVKESK. Full variable domain (missing parts from reference TRBV14 and TRBJ1-5): EAGVTQFPSHSVIEKGQTVTLRCDPISGHDNLYWYRRVMGKEIKFLLHFVKESKQDESGMPNNRFLAERTGGTYSTLKVQPAELEDSGVYFCASSQDYRADNQPQHFGDGTRLSIL.